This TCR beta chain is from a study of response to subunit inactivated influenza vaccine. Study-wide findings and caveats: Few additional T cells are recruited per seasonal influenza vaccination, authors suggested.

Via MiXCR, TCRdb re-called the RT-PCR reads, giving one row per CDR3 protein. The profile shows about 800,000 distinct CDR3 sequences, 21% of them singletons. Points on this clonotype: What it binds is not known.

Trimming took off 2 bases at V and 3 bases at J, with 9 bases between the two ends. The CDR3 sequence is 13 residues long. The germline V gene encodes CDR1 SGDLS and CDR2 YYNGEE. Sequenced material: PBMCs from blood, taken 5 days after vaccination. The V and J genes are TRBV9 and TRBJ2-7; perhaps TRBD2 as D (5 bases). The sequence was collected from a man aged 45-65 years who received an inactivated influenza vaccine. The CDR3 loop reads CASSVSAGYEQYF. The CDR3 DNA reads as TGTGCCAGCAGCGTTAGTGCGGGCTACGAGCAGTACTTC.